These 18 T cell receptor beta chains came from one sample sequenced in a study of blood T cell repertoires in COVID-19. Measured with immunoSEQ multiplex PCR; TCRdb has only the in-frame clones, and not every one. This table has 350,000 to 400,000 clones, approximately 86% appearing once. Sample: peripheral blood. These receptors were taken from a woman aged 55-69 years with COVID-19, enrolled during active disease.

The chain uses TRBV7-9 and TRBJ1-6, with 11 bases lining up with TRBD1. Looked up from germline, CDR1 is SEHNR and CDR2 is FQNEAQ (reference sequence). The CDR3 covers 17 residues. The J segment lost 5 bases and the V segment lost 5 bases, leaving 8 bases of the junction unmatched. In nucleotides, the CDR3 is TGTGCCAGCAGCCCCGGACAGGGGGCGATGAATAATTCACCCCTCCACTTT. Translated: CASSPGQGAMNNSPLHF. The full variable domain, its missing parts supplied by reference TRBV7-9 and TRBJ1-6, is DTGVSQNPRHKITKRGQNVTFRCDPISEHNRLYWYRQTLGQGPEFLTYFQNEAQLEKSRLLSDRFSAERPKGSFSTLEIQRTEQGDSAMYLCASSPGQGAMNNSPLHFGNGTRLTVT.

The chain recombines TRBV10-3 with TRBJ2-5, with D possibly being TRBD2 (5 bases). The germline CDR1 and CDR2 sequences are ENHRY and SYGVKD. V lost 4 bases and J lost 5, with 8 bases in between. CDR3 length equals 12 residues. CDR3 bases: TGTGCCATCAGTGGTAGGGAGGAGACCCAGTACTTC. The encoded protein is CAISGREETQYF.

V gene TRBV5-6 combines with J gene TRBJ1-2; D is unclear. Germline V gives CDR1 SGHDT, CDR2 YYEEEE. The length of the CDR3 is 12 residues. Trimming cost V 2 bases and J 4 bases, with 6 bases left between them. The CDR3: CASSFDSYGYTF. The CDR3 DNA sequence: TGTGCCAGCAGCTTCGATAGCTATGGCTACACCTTC.

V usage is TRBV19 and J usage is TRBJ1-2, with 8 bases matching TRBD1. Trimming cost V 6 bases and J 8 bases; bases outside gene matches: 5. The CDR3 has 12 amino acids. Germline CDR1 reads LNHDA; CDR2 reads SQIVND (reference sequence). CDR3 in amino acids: CASRQGARGYTF. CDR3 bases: TGTGCCAGTAGGCAGGGGGCTCGGGGCTACACCTTC.

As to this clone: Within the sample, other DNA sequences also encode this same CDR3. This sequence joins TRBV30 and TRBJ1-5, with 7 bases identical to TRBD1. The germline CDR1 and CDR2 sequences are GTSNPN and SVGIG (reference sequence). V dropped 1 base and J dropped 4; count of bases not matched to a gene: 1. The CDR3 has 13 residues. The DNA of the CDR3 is TGTGCCTGGAGTGAACAGGGGAATCAGCCCCAGCATTTT. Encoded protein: CAWSEQGNQPQHF.

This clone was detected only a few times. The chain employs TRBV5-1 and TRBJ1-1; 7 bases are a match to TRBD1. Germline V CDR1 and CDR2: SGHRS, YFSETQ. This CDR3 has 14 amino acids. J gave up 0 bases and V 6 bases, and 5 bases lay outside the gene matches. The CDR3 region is CASKEGAVNTEAFF. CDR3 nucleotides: TGCGCCAGCAAGGAGGGGGCGGTGAACACTGAAGCTTTCTTT.

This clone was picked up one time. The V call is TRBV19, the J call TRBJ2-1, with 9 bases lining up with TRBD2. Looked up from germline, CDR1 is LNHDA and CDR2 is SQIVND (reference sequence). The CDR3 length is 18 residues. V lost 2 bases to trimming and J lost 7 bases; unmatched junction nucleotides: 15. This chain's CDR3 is CASSIRGGGAGGRNEQFF. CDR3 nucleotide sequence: TGTGCCAGTAGTATAAGGGGTGGAGGAGCGGGGGGAAGGAATGAGCAGTTCTTC.

CDR3 in amino acids: CASSPSGTSVYNEQFF. Written as DNA, the CDR3 is TGTGCCAGCTCACCCTCCGGGACTAGCGTCTACAATGAGCAGTTCTTC. The rearrangement joins TRBV18 to TRBJ2-1; TRBD2 aligns across 10 bases. Unmatched junction bases numbered 5, after V lost 3 bases and J lost 3 bases. Looked up from germline, CDR1 is KGHSH and CDR2 is LQKENI. CDR3 size: 16 residues.

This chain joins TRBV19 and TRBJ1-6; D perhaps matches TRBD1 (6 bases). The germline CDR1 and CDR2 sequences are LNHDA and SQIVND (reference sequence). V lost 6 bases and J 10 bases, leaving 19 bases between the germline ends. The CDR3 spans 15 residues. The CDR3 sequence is CASSTLSGAGSPLHF. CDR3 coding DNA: TGTGCCAGTAGCACCCTTTCAGGGGCGGGCTCACCCCTCCACTTT.

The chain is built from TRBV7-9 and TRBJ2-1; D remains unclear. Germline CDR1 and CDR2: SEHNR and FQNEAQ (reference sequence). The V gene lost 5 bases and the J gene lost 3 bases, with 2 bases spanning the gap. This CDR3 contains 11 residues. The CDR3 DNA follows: TGTGCCAGCAGCCACTACAATGAGCAGTTCTTC. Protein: CASSHYNEQFF.

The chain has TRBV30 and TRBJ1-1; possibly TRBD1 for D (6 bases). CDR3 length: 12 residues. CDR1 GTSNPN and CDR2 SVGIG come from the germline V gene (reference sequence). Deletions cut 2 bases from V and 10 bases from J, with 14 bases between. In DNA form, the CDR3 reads TGTGCCTGGAGTCCGGGGGGCATTGGAGCTTTCTTT. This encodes CAWSPGGIGAFF.

In DNA form, the CDR3 reads TGTGCCAGCAGTTTAGGTAGACAGGGAGGTGGCTACACCTTC. Translation: CASSLGRQGGGYTF. The chain joins TRBV27 to TRBJ1-2; 7 nucleotides agree with TRBD1. Germline V gene lookup returns CDR1 MNHEY and CDR2 SMNVEV (reference sequence). CDR3 length equals 14 residues. The trim removed 2 bases at V and 7 bases at J, leaving 7 bases unmatched.

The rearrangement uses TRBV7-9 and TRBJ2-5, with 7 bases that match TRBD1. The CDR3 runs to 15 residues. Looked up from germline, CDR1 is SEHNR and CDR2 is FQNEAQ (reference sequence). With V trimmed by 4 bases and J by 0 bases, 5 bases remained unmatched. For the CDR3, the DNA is TGTGCCAGCAGCTCGAGGGACAGCAACCAAGAGACCCAGTACTTC. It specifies CASSSRDSNQETQYF. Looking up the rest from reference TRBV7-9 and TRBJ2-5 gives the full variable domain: DTGVSQNPRHKITKRGQNVTFRCDPISEHNRLYWYRQTLGQGPEFLTYFQNEAQLEKSRLLSDRFSAERPKGSFSTLEIQRTEQGDSAMYLCASSSRDSNQETQYFGPGTRLLVL.

Written as DNA, the CDR3 is TGTGCCATCAGTGAGTCGAAGGCTAGCGGGAGGATCTACAATGAGCAGTTCTTC. Translating it yields CAISESKASGRIYNEQFF. The chain combines TRBV10-3 with TRBJ2-1; 11 bases are a match to TRBD2. The CDR3 is made up of 18 amino acids. The germline CDR1 and CDR2 sequences are ENHRY and SYGVKD. The V and J ends lost 0 bases and 3 bases, in that order; junction bases with no gene match: 7.

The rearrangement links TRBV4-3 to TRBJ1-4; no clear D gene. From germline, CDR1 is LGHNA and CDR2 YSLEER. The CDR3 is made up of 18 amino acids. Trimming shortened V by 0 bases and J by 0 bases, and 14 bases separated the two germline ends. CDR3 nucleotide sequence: TGCGCCAGCAGCCAAGATGGCGGAAGGTCGTCAACTAATGAAAAACTGTTTTTT. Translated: CASSQDGGRSSTNEKLFF.

The CDR3 sequence is CASSQRAGGSTDTQYF. The CDR3 DNA is TGTGCCAGCAGCCAACGAGCGGGGGGCAGCACAGATACGCAGTATTTT. The chain combines TRBV3-1 (or the pseudogene TRBV3-2) with TRBJ2-3; the match to TRBD2 covers 9 bases. This CDR3 comprises 16 residues. Trimming took 2 bases from V and 0 from J; bases not matched to a gene: 3. Germline V CDR1 and CDR2: LGHDT, YNNKEL (reference sequence).

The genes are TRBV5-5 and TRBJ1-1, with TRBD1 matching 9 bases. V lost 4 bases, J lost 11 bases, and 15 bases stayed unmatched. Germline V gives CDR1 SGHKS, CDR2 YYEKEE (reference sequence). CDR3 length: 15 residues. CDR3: CASSDAPGQGVKAFF. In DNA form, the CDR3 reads TGTGCCAGCAGCGATGCACCGGGACAGGGTGTGAAGGCTTTCTTT.

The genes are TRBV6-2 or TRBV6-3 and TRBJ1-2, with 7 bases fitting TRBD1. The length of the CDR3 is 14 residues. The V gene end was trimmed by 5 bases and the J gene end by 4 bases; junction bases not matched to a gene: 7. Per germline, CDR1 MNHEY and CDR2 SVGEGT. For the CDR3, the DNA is TGTGCCAGCAGTCGACAGGGCCTACTCTATGGCTACACCTTC. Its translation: CASSRQGLLYGYTF.